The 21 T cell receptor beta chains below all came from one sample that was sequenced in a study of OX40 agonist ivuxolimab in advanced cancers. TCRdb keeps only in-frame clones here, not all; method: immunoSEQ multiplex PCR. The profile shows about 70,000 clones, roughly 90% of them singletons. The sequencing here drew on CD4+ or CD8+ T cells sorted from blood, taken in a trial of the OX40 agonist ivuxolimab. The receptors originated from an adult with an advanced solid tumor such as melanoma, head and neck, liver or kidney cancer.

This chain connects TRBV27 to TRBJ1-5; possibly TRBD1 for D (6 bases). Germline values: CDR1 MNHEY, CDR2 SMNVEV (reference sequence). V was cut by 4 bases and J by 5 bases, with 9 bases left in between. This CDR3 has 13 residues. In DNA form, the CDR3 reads TGTGCCAGCAGTTCAGACAGGCATCAGCCCCAGCATTTT. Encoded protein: CASSSDRHQPQHF.

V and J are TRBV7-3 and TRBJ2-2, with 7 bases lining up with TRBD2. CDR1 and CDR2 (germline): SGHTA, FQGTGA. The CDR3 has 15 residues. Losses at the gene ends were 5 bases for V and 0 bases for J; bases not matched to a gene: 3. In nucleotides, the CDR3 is TGTGCCAGCAGCATTCGGGGGGCGAACACCGGGGAGCTGTTTTTT. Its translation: CASSIRGANTGELFF. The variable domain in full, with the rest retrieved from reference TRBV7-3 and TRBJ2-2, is GAGVSQTPSNKVTEKGKYVELRCDPISGHTALYWYRQSLGQGPEFLIYFQGTGAADDSGLPNDRFFAVRPEGSVSTLKIQRTERGDSAVYLCASSIRGANTGELFFGEGSRLTVL.

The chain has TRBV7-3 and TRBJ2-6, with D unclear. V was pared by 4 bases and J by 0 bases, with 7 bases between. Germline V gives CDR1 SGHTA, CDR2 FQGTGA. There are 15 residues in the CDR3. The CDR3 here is CASSSKSSGANVLTF. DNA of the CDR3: TGTGCCAGCAGCTCTAAGAGCTCTGGGGCCAACGTCCTGACTTTC.

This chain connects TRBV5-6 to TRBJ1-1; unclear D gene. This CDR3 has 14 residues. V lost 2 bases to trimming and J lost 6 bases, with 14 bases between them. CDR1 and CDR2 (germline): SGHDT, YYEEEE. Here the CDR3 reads CASSFGAGSAEAFF. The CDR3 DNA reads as TGTGCCAGCAGCTTCGGTGCAGGTTCGGCTGAAGCTTTCTTT.

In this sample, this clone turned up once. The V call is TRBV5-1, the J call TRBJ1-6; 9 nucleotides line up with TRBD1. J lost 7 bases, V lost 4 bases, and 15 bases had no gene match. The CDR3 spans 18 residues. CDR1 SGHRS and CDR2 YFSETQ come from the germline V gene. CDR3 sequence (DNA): TGCGCCAGCAGCCTGGAGGAGTGGGGGACAGGGTTGAATTCACCCCTCCACTTT. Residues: CASSLEEWGTGLNSPLHF.

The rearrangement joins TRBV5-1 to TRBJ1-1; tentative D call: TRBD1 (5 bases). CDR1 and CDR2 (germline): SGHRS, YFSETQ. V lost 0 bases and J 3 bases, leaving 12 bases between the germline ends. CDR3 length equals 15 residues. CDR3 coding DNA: TGCGCCAGCAGCTTGGTGACGGGGCAGGACACTGAAGCTTTCTTT. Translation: CASSLVTGQDTEAFF. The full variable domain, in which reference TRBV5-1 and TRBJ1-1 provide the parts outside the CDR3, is KAGVTQTPRYLIKTRGQQVTLSCSPISGHRSVSWYQQTPGQGLQFLFEYFSETQRNKGNFPGRFSGRQFSNSRSEMNVSTLELGDSALYLCASSLVTGQDTEAFFGQGTRLTVV.

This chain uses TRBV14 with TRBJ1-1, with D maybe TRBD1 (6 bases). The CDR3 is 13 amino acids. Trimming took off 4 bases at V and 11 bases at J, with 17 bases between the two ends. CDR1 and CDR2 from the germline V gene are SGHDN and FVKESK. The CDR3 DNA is TGTGCCAGCAGCCGAAGGGGGGGGAGTAGGGCTTTCTTT. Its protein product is CASSRRGGSRAFF.

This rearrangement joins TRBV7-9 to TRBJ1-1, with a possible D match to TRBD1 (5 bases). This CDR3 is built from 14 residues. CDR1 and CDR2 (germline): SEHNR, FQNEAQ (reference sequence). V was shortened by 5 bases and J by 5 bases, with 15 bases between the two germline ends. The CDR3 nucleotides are TGTGCCAGCAGCCCGATAGGGGACGGTACTGAAGCTTTCTTT. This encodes CASSPIGDGTEAFF.

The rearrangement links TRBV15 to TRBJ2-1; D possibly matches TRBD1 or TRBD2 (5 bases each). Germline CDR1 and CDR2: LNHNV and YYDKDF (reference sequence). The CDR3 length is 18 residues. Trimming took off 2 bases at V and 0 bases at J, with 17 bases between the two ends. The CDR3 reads CATSRTPGAASSYNEQFF. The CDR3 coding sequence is TGTGCCACCAGCAGAACCCCCGGGGCAGCCAGCTCCTACAATGAGCAGTTCTTC.

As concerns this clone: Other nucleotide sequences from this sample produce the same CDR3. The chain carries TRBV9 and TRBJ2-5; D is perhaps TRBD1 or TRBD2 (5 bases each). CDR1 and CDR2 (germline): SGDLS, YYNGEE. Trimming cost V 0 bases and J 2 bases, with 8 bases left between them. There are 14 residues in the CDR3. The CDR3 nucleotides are TGTGCCAGCAGCGTAGGGGGGAATCAAGAGACCCAGTACTTC. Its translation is CASSVGGNQETQYF.

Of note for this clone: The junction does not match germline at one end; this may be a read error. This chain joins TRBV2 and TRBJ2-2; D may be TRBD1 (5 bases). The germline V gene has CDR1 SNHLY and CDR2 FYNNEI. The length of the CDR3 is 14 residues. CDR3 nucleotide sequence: TGTGCCAGCAGAGAAGGGGCGCACACCGGGGAGCTGTTTTTT. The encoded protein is CASREGAHTGELFF. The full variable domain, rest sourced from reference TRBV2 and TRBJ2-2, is EPEVTQTPSHQVTQMGQEVILRCVPISNHLYFYWYRQILGQKVEFLVSFYNNEISEKSEIFDDQFSVERPDGSNFTLKIRSTKLEDSAMYFCASREGAHTGELFFGEGSRLTVL.

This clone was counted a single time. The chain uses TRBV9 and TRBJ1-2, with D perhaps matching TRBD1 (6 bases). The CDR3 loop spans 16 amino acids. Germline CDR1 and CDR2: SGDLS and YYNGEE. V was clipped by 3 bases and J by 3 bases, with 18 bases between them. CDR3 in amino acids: CASSADLGGHYYGYTF. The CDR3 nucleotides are TGTGCCAGCAGCGCGGACCTGGGGGGGCATTACTATGGCTACACCTTC.

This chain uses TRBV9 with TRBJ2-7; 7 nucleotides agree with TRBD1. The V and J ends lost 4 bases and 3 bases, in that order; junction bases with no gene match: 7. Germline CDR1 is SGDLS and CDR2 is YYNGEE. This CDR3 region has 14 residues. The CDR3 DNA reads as TGTGCCAGCAGCCCTTCCGGGACAGACTACGAGCAGTACTTC. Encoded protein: CASSPSGTDYEQYF.

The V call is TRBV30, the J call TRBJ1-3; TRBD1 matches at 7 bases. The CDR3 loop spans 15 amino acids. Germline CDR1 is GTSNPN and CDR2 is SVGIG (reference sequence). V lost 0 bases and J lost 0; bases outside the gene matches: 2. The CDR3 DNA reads TGTGCCTGGAGTGTAGACAGGGACTCTGGAAACACCATATATTTT. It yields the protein CAWSVDRDSGNTIYF.

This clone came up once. This CDR3 is CASSYSGPGNEQFF. In nucleotides, the CDR3 is TGTGCCAGCAGCTATTCCGGACCGGGCAATGAGCAGTTCTTC. The chain combines TRBV11-2 with TRBJ2-1; D is uncertain. The germline gives CDR1 SGHAT, CDR2 FQNNGV. The V end was cut by 4 bases, the J end by 6 bases, with 13 bases between. CDR3 length: 14 residues.

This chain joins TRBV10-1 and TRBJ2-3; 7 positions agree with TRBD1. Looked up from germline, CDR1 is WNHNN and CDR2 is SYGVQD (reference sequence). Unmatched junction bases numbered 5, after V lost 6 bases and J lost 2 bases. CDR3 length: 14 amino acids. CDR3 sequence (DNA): TGCGCCAGCAGCGGGGACAGCTACACAGATACGCAGTATTTT. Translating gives CASSGDSYTDTQYF.

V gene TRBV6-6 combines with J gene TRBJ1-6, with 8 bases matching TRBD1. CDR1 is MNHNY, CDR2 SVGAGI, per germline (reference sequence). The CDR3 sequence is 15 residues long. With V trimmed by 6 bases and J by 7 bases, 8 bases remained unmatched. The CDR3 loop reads CASRPAQGGNSPLHF. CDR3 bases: TGTGCCAGCAGACCTGCACAGGGGGGGAATTCACCCCTCCACTTT.

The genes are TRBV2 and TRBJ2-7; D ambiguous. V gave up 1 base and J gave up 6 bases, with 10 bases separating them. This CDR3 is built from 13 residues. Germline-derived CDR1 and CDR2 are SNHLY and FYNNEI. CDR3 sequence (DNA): TGTGCCAGCAGTGAAGGGGAAGCGAGCGAGCAGTACTTC. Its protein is CASSEGEASEQYF. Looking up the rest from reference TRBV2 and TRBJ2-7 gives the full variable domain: EPEVTQTPSHQVTQMGQEVILRCVPISNHLYFYWYRQILGQKVEFLVSFYNNEISEKSEIFDDQFSVERPDGSNFTLKIRSTKLEDSAMYFCASSEGEASEQYFGPGTRLTVT.

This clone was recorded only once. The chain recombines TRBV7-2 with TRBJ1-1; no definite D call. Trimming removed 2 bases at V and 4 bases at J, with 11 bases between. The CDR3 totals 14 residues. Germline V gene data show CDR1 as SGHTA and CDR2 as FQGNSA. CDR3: CASSLSGWGTEAFF. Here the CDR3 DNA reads TGTGCCAGCAGCTTATCGGGGTGGGGCACTGAAGCTTTCTTT.

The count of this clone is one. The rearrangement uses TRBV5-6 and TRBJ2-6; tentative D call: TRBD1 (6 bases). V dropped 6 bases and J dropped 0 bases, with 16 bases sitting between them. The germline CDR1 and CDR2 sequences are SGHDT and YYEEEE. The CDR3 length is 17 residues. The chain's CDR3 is CASNAQGPSSGANVLTF. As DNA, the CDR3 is TGTGCCAGCAACGCACAGGGTCCAAGCTCTGGGGCCAACGTCCTGACTTTC.

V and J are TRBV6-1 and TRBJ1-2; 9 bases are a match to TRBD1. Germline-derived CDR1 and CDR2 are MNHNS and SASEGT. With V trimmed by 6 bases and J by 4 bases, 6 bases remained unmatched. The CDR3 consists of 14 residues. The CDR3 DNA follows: TGTGCCAGCAGACCGGGACAGGGCTCCTATGGCTACACCTTC. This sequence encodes CASRPGQGSYGYTF.